This is a list of T cell receptor beta chains from one sample in a study of T-cell memory formation after mild COVID-19. TCRdb used MiXCR to reprocess the 5' RACE reads, holding one entry per CDR3 protein. In the table there are some 210,000 distinct CDR3 sequences, around 17% of which are singletons. The sample taken for sequencing was PBMCs or a T cell subset sorted from them (not recorded which). The receptors originated from an adult woman who had mild COVID-19 (a few samples of this study predate the infection). Cell type and time point are not known. Each CDR3 is given with its conserved first and last residue. The D gene is left open where the match is weak. A clone size is listed for some rows: how often the clone was seen (once, few, many), or a class if it is expanded.

TRBJ2-3	TRBD1	NA	TRBV5-1	CASSLDRGDTQYF	TGCGCCAGCAGCCTAGACAGGGGGGATACGCAGTATTTT
TRBJ2-7	NA	NA	TRBV12-3/TRBV12-4	CASRQEPSYEQYF	TGTGCCAGCAGACAGGAACCCTCCTACGAGCAGTACTTC
TRBJ2-5	TRBD1	NA	TRBV13	CASSLDRVRETQYF	TGTGCCAGCAGCCTAGACAGGGTCAGGGAGACCCAGTACTTC
TRBJ2-3	NA	few	TRBV2	CASSDGEDTQYF	TGTGCCAGCAGTGACGGAGAGGACACGCAGTATTTT
TRBJ2-1	NA	few	TRBV4-1	CASSQSRGGPNNNEQFF	TGCGCCAGCAGCCAAAGCAGGGGGGGACCCAACAACAATGAGCAGTTCTTC
TRBJ2-7	NA	few	TRBV7-9	CASSRPGYEQYF	TGTGCCAGCAGCCGACCGGGCTACGAGCAGTACTTC
TRBJ2-1	NA	NA	TRBV12-3/TRBV12-4	CASTLGAVNEQFF	TGTGCCAGCACCCTCGGGGCCGTCAATGAGCAGTTCTTC
TRBJ1-6	TRBD1	NA	TRBV20-1	CSARVLRTGNNSPLHF	TGCAGTGCTAGAGTACTCAGGACAGGCAATAATTCACCCCTCCACTTT
TRBJ2-1	NA	few	TRBV9	CASSVPGGGGIEQFF	TGTGCCAGCAGCGTCCCAGGAGGGGGCGGGATAGAGCAGTTCTTC
TRBJ2-7	NA	NA	TRBV5-1	CASSSRVSYEQYF	TGCGCCAGCAGCTCCAGGGTATCCTACGAGCAGTACTTC
TRBJ2-3	NA	NA	TRBV7-6	CASSLGGLGLGTDTQYF	TGTGCCAGCAGCTTAGGGGGGCTGGGCCTGGGAACAGATACGCAGTATTTT
TRBJ2-4	NA	few	TRBV4-1	CASSQEPSLGLAKNIQYF	TGCGCCAGCAGCCAAGAGCCGTCCCTGGGGCTAGCCAAAAACATTCAGTACTTC
TRBJ2-1	NA	few	TRBV7-8	CASSFLGGTLTYNEQFF	TGTGCCAGCAGCTTTCTTGGGGGAACCCTTACCTACAATGAGCAGTTCTTC
TRBJ2-7	NA	NA	TRBV6-5	CASRRASLQSSYEQYF	TGTGCCAGCCGACGGGCTTCCTTACAAAGCTCCTACGAGCAGTACTTC
TRBJ1-1	NA	few	TRBV2	CASSTEYTEAFF	TGTGCCAGCAGTACAGAATACACTGAAGCTTTCTTT
TRBJ2-7	NA	NA	TRBV7-8	CASSLDSLYEQYF	TGTGCCAGCAGCTTGGACAGTCTCTACGAGCAGTACTTC
TRBJ1-5	NA	NA	TRBV5-1	CASSRGEYGNQPQHF	TGCGCCAGCAGCAGGGGGGAGTATGGCAATCAGCCCCAGCATTTT
TRBJ1-2	NA	few	TRBV11-2	CASSLISGPVGAYTF	TGTGCCAGCAGCTTAATTTCGGGGCCAGTGGGGGCCTACACCTTC
TRBJ1-1	TRBD1	many	TRBV7-8	CASSPRRDRQNTEAFF	TGTGCCAGCAGCCCAAGAAGGGACAGGCAGAACACTGAAGCTTTCTTT
TRBJ2-7	NA	NA	TRBV5-1	CASSLWGYEQYF	TGCGCCAGCAGCTTGTGGGGGTACGAGCAGTACTTC
TRBJ1-2	TRBD1	NA	TRBV7-6	CASSLGQGPANSGYTF	TGTGCCAGCAGCCTGGGACAGGGGCCGGCTAATAGTGGCTACACCTTC
TRBJ2-5	NA	NA	TRBV2	CANRGDRETQYF	TGTGCCAATCGGGGCGACAGAGAGACCCAGTACTTC
TRBJ2-5	TRBD1	NA	TRBV3-1	CASSHIGGRGIETQYF	TGTGCCAGCAGCCACATCGGTGGCAGGGGGATTGAGACCCAGTACTTC
TRBJ2-1	NA	few	TRBV5-1	CASSPEGARGRQFF	TGCGCCAGCAGCCCAGAGGGAGCGCGGGGTAGGCAGTTCTTC